Listed below are T cell receptor beta chains from one sample, sequenced in a study. A single record per CDR3 protein comes from TCRdb applying MiXCR to the 5' RACE reads. The sample carries approximately 29,000 distinct CDR3 sequences, about 25% recorded once. The sequencing sample was made of naive CD4+ T cells sorted from a lymph node. All receptors come from a female donor with breast cancer. Each CDR3 is given with its conserved first and last residue. D genes are given only for firm matches.

TRBJ2-3 TRBV9 TRBD2 CASSKGLAGVVSTDTQYF
TRBJ2-5 TRBV7-9 NA CASSLARFGLGETQYF
TRBJ2-5 TRBV5-1 NA CTSSLAGSQETQYF
TRBJ2-3 TRBV3-1 TRBD2 CASSISGSGDTQYF
TRBJ2-7 TRBV3-1 NA CASSQEGFAEQYF
TRBJ2-4 TRBV6-5 NA CASSYSGAQNIQYF
TRBJ1-2 TRBV7-2 NA CASSLVLGGYTF
TRBJ2-7 TRBV20-1 TRBD2 CSVGTKSYEQYF
TRBJ1-2 TRBV2 NA CASSPDYGYTF
TRBJ2-2 TRBV5-4 NA CASSFPSANTGELFF
TRBJ2-1 TRBV6-1 NA CASSEGLGLYNEQFF
TRBJ2-4 TRBV7-2 NA CASSLVYTDIQYF
TRBJ2-5 TRBV11-2 TRBD2 CASRTAGQETQYF
TRBJ2-2 TRBV5-1 NA CASSFQTANTGELFF
TRBJ1-1 TRBV6-1 NA CASSVSMNTEAFF
TRBJ1-6 TRBV5-5 TRBD1 CASSATQGALYNSPLHF
TRBJ1-5 TRBV20-1 TRBD1 CGANRQGRGQPQHF
TRBJ1-1 TRBV12-3/TRBV12-4 NA CASGPLGDTEAFF
TRBJ2-5 TRBV21-1 NA CASSGTPGLMKEAQYF
TRBJ2-7 TRBV10-3 NA CAIRGQGRSYEQYF
TRBJ1-5 TRBV19 NA CASRGPGWNQPQHF
TRBJ2-5 TRBV18 NA CASSPPFWTRNEETQYF
TRBJ2-7 TRBV4-1 TRBD1 CASSQRLGQAYEQYF
TRBJ2-7 TRBV10-1 NA CASSEEPGGEQYF
TRBJ2-2 TRBV12-3/TRBV12-4 NA CASSNTRLAGELFF
TRBJ1-2 TRBV7-2 TRBD1 CASSSTGGYGYTF
TRBJ2-6 TRBV5-1 NA CASSLQGTGANVLTF
TRBJ2-1 TRBV11-3 NA CASSLDSSPRQPNEQFF
TRBJ2-3 TRBV7-9 NA CASSPRGPDTQYF
TRBJ2-1 TRBV20-1 TRBD2 CSARTSGGASEQFF
TRBJ2-7 TRBV7-2 NA CASRTDYYEQYF
TRBJ2-7 TRBV9 NA CASSVAPSPGPYEQYF
TRBJ2-7 TRBV5-1 NA CASRTGPYEQYF
TRBJ2-5 TRBV29-1 NA CSVEERWKTQYF
TRBJ1-1 TRBV6-5 NA CASSYDPIRVEYTEAFF
TRBJ1-2 TRBV7-2 TRBD1 CASSSYIRQGEYGYTF
TRBJ2-3 TRBV6-2/TRBV6-3 NA CASSSTFDTQYF
TRBJ1-1 TRBV7-9 NA CASSFFLGRTEAFF
TRBJ1-2 TRBV7-9 NA CASSLLGDDYGYTF
TRBJ1-1 TRBV28 NA CASSRWTVRLTEAFF
TRBJ2-5 TRBV5-1 NA CASSASGRPAKWETQHF
TRBJ1-2 TRBV20-1 NA CSTPWQGHYGYTF
TRBJ2-7 TRBV5-1 TRBD1 CASSLAAGGTAEQYF
TRBJ2-2 TRBV7-3 NA CASSSVNTGELFF
TRBJ2-3 TRBV4-1 TRBD2 CASSAGLAASVTDTQYF
TRBJ2-2 TRBV15 TRBD2 CATSREGLETGKLFF
TRBJ1-2 TRBV5-1 NA CASSSDTSAGGYTF
TRBJ2-7 TRBV20-1 TRBD1 CSAGRTGQFNEQYF
TRBJ1-6 TRBV5-5 TRBD1 CASSFRPATEGTGVVALHF
TRBJ2-6 TRBV2 NA CASSEAPRTGANVLTF